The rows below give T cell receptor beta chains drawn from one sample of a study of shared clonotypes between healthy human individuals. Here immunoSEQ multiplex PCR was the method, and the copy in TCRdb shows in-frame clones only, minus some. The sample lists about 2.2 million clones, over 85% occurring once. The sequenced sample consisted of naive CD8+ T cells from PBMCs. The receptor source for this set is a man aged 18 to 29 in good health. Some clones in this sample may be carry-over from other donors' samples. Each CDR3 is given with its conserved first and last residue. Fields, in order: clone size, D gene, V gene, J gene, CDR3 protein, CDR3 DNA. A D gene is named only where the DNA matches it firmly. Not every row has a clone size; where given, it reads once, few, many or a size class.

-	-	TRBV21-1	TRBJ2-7	CASSPDPKGGVSYEQYF	TGTGCCAGCAGCCCCGACCCGAAGGGGGGGGTGTCCTACGAGCAGTACTTC
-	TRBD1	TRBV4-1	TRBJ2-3	CASSHPPQGTGTGFFDTQYF	TGCGCCAGCAGCCATCCTCCACAGGGAACGGGGACAGGGTTCTTTGATACGCAGTATTTT
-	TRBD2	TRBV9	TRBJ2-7	CASSAASGRAPYEQYF	TGTGCCAGCAGCGCCGCAAGCGGGAGGGCCCCCTACGAGCAGTACTTC
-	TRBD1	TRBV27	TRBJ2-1	CASRPTGATNNEQFF	TGTGCCAGCAGGCCTACAGGGGCGACCAACAATGAGCAGTTCTTC
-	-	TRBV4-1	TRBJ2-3	CASSHPGSTDTQYF	TGCGCCAGCAGCCACCCGGGGAGCACAGATACGCAGTATTTT
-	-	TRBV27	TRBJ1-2	CASSLIVGTVDNYGYTF	TGTGCCAGCAGTTTAATCGTCGGGACGGTAGATAACTATGGCTACACCTTC
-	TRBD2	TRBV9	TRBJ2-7	CASSFSGRAEEQYF	TGTGCCAGCAGCTTTAGCGGGAGGGCCGAAGAGCAGTACTTC
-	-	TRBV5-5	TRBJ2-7	CASSFSPATYEQYF	TGTGCCAGCAGCTTTTCGCCAGCAACCTACGAGCAGTACTTC
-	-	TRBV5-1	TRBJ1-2	CASSDVYNYGYTF	TGCGCCAGCAGCGACGTTTATAACTATGGCTACACCTTC
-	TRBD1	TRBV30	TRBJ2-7	CAWSVGRGQDEQYF	TGTGCCTGGAGTGTCGGCAGGGGGCAGGACGAGCAGTACTTC
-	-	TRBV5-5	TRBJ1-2	CASGLDILGYGYTF	TGTGCCAGCGGACTGGACATACTCGGCTATGGCTACACCTTC
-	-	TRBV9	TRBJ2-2	CASSVLFTTGELFF	TGTGCCAGCAGCGTCCTTTTTACGACCGGGGAGCTGTTTTTT
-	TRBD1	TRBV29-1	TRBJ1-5	CSVFTGDSNQPQHF	TGCAGCGTGTTTACAGGGGATAGCAATCAGCCCCAGCATTTT
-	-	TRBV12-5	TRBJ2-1	CASASSSYNEQFF	TGTGCTAGTGCCTCAAGCTCCTACAATGAGCAGTTCTTC
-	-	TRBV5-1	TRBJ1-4	CASSSGARGIPPSREKLFF	TGCGCCAGCAGCTCTGGTGCGAGGGGAATTCCCCCTTCGCGGGAAAAACTGTTTTTT
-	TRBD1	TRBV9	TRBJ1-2	CASRTGLYGYTF	TGTGCCAGCAGGACAGGGTTGTACGGCTACACCTTC
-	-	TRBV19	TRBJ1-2	CASSSRTNYGYTF	TGTGCCAGTAGTAGTAGAACAAACTATGGCTACACCTTC
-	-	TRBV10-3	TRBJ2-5	CAISGREPGQETQYF	TGTGCCATCAGTGGAAGGGAGCCGGGGCAAGAGACCCAGTACTTC
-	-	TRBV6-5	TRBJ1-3	CATALHSANTIYF	TGTGCCACCGCCCTCCACTCTGCAAACACCATATATTTT
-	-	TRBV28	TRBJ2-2	CASSFGIPGANTGELFF	TGTGCCAGCAGTTTTGGTATTCCGGGGGCGAACACCGGGGAGCTGTTTTTT
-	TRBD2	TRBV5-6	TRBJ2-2	CASSLELAGGTGELFF	TGTGCCAGCAGCTTGGAACTAGCGGGAGGCACCGGGGAGCTGTTTTTT
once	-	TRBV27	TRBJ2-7	CASSPDRGYEQYF	TGTGCCAGCAGCCCGGACAGAGGCTACGAGCAGTACTTC
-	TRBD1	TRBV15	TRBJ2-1	CATSGQASYNEQFF	TGTGCCACCAGCGGACAGGCGTCCTACAATGAGCAGTTCTTC
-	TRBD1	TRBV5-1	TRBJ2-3	CASSLIPGTGDLDTQYF	TGCGCCAGCAGCTTGATCCCCGGGACAGGGGATTTGGATACGCAGTATTTT
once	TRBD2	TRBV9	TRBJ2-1	CASSLGTSGNNEQFF	TGTGCCAGCAGCTTGGGGACTAGCGGGAACAATGAGCAGTTCTTC
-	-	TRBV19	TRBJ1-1	CASTERGQREAFF	TGTGCCAGTACCGAGCGGGGGCAGAGAGAAGCTTTCTTT
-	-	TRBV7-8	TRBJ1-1	CASSLLQPWGTEAFF	TGTGCCAGCAGCTTATTACAACCCTGGGGCACTGAAGCTTTCTTT
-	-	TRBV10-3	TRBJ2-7	CAISESYGSTGYEQYF	TGTGCCATCAGTGAGTCGTATGGCTCTACGGGCTACGAGCAGTACTTC
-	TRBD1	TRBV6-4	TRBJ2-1	CASSDLPGQGPGNEQFF	TGTGCCAGCAGTGATCTTCCGGGACAGGGACCTGGAAATGAGCAGTTCTTC
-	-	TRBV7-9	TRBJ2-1	CASSLAGAGRNNEQFF	TGTGCCAGCAGCTTAGCGGGGGCAGGGAGGAACAATGAGCAGTTCTTC
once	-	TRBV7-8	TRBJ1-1	CASSLLGVNTEAFF	TGTGCCAGCAGCTTATTGGGGGTGAACACTGAAGCTTTCTTT
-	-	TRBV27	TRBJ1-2	CASSFGHNYGYTF	TGTGCCAGCAGTTTTGGGCACAACTATGGCTACACCTTC
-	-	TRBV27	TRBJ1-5	CASSLFVNQPQHF	TGTGCCAGCAGTTTATTTGTCAATCAGCCCCAGCATTTT
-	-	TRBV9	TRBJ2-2	CASSPRSSPGELFF	TGTGCCAGCAGCCCGCGGTCATCCCCCGGGGAGCTGTTTTTT
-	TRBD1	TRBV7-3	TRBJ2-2	CASSLTMRQGAAGELFF	TGTGCCAGCAGCTTAACGATGCGGCAGGGGGCTGCCGGGGAGCTGTTTTTT
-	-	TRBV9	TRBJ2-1	CASSPGFLSDNEQFF	TGTGCCAGCAGCCCCGGTTTTCTTAGCGACAATGAGCAGTTCTTC
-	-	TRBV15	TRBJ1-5	CATSRDKRRQPQHF	TGTGCCACCAGCAGAGATAAGCGTAGACAGCCCCAGCATTTT
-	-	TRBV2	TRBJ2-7	CASRVGTSSYEQYF	TGTGCCAGCAGGGTAGGGACTTCCTCCTACGAGCAGTACTTC
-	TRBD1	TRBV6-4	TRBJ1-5	CANSTLRQGLRTQHF	TGTGCCAACTCGACCCTTAGACAGGGGTTGAGGACCCAGCATTTT
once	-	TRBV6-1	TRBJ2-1	CASSERVGRVINEQFF	TGTGCCAGCAGTGAAAGGGTCGGACGGGTTATCAATGAGCAGTTCTTC
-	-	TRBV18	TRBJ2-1	CASSPVRDNFYNEQFF	TGTGCCAGCTCACCAGTCCGGGACAACTTCTACAATGAGCAGTTCTTC
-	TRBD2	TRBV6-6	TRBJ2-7	CASSRRVGGSYEQYF	TGTGCCAGCAGCCGCAGGGTGGGAGGGTCCTACGAGCAGTACTTC
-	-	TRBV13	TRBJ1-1	CASRRSGTNTEAFF	TGTGCCAGCAGGAGGTCAGGGACGAACACTGAAGCTTTCTTT
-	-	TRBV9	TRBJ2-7	CASSADSHYEQYF	TGTGCCAGCAGCGCGGACAGTCACTACGAGCAGTACTTC
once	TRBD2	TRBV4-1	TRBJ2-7	CASRQGPLAGDYEQYF	TGCGCCAGCAGACAAGGACCGCTAGCGGGGGACTACGAGCAGTACTTC
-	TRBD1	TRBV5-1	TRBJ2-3	CASSLGFSRRQGSYF	TGCGCCAGCAGCTTGGGATTCTCCCGTCGACAGGGGAGTTATTTT
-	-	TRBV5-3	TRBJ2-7	CASTLGPYSYEQYF	TGTGCCAGCACCCTCGGCCCTTACTCCTACGAGCAGTACTTC
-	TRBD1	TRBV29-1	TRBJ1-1	CSAGQGDTAEAFF	TGCAGCGCGGGACAGGGGGACACGGCTGAAGCTTTCTTT
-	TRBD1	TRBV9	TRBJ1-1	CASSPRTGLGTEAFF	TGTGCCAGCAGCCCTAGGACAGGGCTTGGGACTGAAGCTTTCTTT
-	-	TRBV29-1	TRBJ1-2	CSVGPGKGYGYTF	TGCAGCGTCGGCCCCGGGAAGGGCTATGGCTACACCTTC